These T cell receptor beta chains were read from a single sample in a study of cytomegalovirus exposure and HLA in healthy donors. Profiled with immunoSEQ multiplex PCR; TCRdb holds only in-frame clones, not every one. The sample has 200,000 to 250,000 clones, about 89% seen once. The source material was PBMCs. These TCRs come from a woman under 30 in good health and CMV-seronegative. The CDR3 runs from the conserved cysteine through the conserved F or W. The D gene is left open where the match is weak. The size of a clone is reported for some rows only, either as once, few or many, or as a class for expanded clones.

>TRBV7-2|-|TRBJ2-5|once
TGTGCCAGCAGCTTGGCAGGGGAGCTAGAGACCCAGTACTTC
CASSLAGELETQYF
>TRBV2|-|TRBJ2-4|-
TGTGCCAGCGTGGGGCAGGGCCTAGCCAAAAACATTCAGTACTTC
CASVGQGLAKNIQYF
>TRBV7-9|TRBD2|TRBJ2-1|-
TGTGCCAGCAGCCCCTTCTTAGCGGGAGGACACGGCAATGAGCAGTTCTTC
CASSPFLAGGHGNEQFF
>TRBV7-6|-|TRBJ1-1|-
TGTGCCAGCAGCTTAGGAGGGCCCAGCACTGAAGCTTTCTTT
CASSLGGPSTEAFF
>TRBV27|TRBD2|TRBJ2-7|-
TGTGCCAGCAGTCCTCTGAGGTCTAGCGGGAGGGCTCCCTACGAGCAGTACTTC
CASSPLRSSGRAPYEQYF
>TRBV10-1|-|TRBJ1-1|once
TGCGCCAGCAGTACAGATTCCGCGAACACTGAAGCTTTCTTT
CASSTDSANTEAFF
>TRBV20-1|-|TRBJ2-7|-
TGCAGTGCTGGGGGGATCTACGAGCAGTACTTC
CSAGGIYEQYF
>TRBV30|TRBD1|TRBJ1-1|-
TGTGCCTGGAGTCACGGACAGGGGAGCACTGAAGCTTTCTTT
CAWSHGQGSTEAFF
>TRBV11-2|-|TRBJ2-3|-
TGTGCCGGGACTCGTCTGAGCACAGATACGCAGTATTTT
CAGTRLSTDTQYF
>TRBV6-5|TRBD2|TRBJ2-7|-
TGTGCCAGCAGTTACTCGGTAGCGGGGATGAACGAGCAGTACTTC
CASSYSVAGMNEQYF
>TRBV5-1|TRBD1|TRBJ2-2|-
TGCGCCAGCAGCTACCTAAATGCAGGGGGTATCGGGGAGCTGTTTTTT
CASSYLNAGGIGELFF
>TRBV5-6|TRBD2|TRBJ2-3|-
TGTGCCAGCAGCCCCAGGGTACTAGCGGGGGGGCGTGATACGCAGTATTTT
CASSPRVLAGGRDTQYF
>TRBV5-6|-|TRBJ2-7|-
TGTGCCAGCAGCTTGGCGGGAGCCGAATACGAGCAGTACTTC
CASSLAGAEYEQYF
>TRBV11-3|TRBD1|TRBJ2-7|-
TGTGCCAGCAGCCAGGGACAGAGCTCCTACGAGCAGTACTTC
CASSQGQSSYEQYF
>TRBV9|TRBD1|TRBJ1-6|-
TGTGCCAGCGGCCCGGACAGGGCCATCAATAATTCACCCCTCCACTTT
CASGPDRAINNSPLHF
>TRBV19|TRBD2|TRBJ2-5|-
TGTGCCAGTAGTACCGGACTAGCGGGGGTGGAGACCCAGTACTTC
CASSTGLAGVETQYF
>TRBV27|TRBD1|TRBJ1-1|-
TGTGCCAGCGGGGGGACAGCGAACACTGAAGCTTTCTTT
CASGGTANTEAFF
>TRBV7-9|-|TRBJ1-2|-
TGTGCCAGCATAAAAGCGGGGGTAGAGGGCTACACCTTC
CASIKAGVEGYTF
>TRBV15|TRBD1|TRBJ1-4|-
TGTGCCACCAGCAGACGTAAAATTGACAGGGGGGGGGAAAAACTGTTTTTT
CATSRRKIDRGGEKLFF
>TRBV10-3|-|TRBJ1-4|-
TGTGCCAGCAGTTACTCTCGGTATGAAAAACTGTTTTTT
CASSYSRYEKLFF
>TRBV14|TRBD1|TRBJ1-1|-
TGTGCCAGCAATACGGCAGGGGGCAAGGCTATCACTGAAGCTTTCTTT
CASNTAGGKAITEAFF
>TRBV11-3|TRBD1|TRBJ2-5|-
TGTGCCAGCAGCTTAGGAGCCAAGGACAGGGGGTCCGAGACCCAGTACTTC
CASSLGAKDRGSETQYF
>TRBV6-5|TRBD2|TRBJ2-1|-
TGTGCCAGCAGACACCTAGCGGGGGTACGGGGCGAGCAGTTCTTC
CASRHLAGVRGEQFF
>TRBV4-1|-|TRBJ2-5|-
TGCGCCAGCAGCCAAACTTCGGGGATCGGAGAGACCCAGTACTTC
CASSQTSGIGETQYF
>TRBV6-1|-|TRBJ2-3|-
TGTGCCAGCAAGAAGGGGGGGTACACAGATACGCAGTATTTT
CASKKGGYTDTQYF
>TRBV7-2|TRBD2|TRBJ2-3|-
TGTGCCAGCAGCGAAGGGACTAGCGGGACCTCAGATACGCAGTATTTT
CASSEGTSGTSDTQYF
>TRBV30|TRBD2|TRBJ2-3|-
TGTGCCTGGAGTGTAGGGGCGACTAGCGGAGGTGCAGATACGCAGTATTTT
CAWSVGATSGGADTQYF
>TRBV7-6|TRBD2|TRBJ2-7|-
TGTGCCAGCAGCCCATCCCCGGGACTAGCTTACGAGCAGTACTTC
CASSPSPGLAYEQYF
>TRBV10-3|TRBD1|TRBJ1-2|-
TGTGCCATCAGACAGCCGGGACAGGGGGCGAGGGTCTCCTATGGCTACACCTTC
CAIRQPGQGARVSYGYTF
>TRBV7-9|-|TRBJ2-1|-
TGTGCCAGCAGCTCCTACGACAGGAGATCCTACAATGAGCAGTTCTTC
CASSSYDRRSYNEQFF
>TRBV25-1|TRBD2|TRBJ2-5|-
TGTGCCTCCGGGACTAGCGGGGGGGTCCAAGAGACCCAGTACTTC
CASGTSGGVQETQYF
>TRBV28|-|TRBJ1-6|-
TGTGCCAGCAGGGACACCAGAAATTCACCCCTCCACTTT
CASRDTRNSPLHF
>TRBV15|-|TRBJ1-3|-
TGTGCCACCAGCAGAGATCAGGGCTCTGGAAACACCATATATTTT
CATSRDQGSGNTIYF
>TRBV5-6|-|TRBJ1-5|-
TGTGCCAGCAGCTTGTTGGGGGCCAATCAGCCCCAGCATTTT
CASSLLGANQPQHF
>TRBV5-4|TRBD1|TRBJ2-7|-
TGTGCCAGCAGCTTGGGGGACAGACCCTACGAGCAGTACTTC
CASSLGDRPYEQYF
>TRBV20-1|-|TRBJ2-1|-
TGCAGTGCTCTAGCCCACAATGAGCAGTTCTTC
CSALAHNEQFF
>TRBV5-1|TRBD1|TRBJ2-7|-
TGCGCCAGCAGCCGGGAAGGACAGGCCTACGAGCAGTACTTC
CASSREGQAYEQYF
>TRBV7-9|-|TRBJ1-1|-
TGTGCCAGCAGCGAACTACAGGGGAACACTGAAGCTTTCTTT
CASSELQGNTEAFF
>TRBV2|TRBD1|TRBJ1-1|-
TGTGCCAGCAGTGAGAGGCGGACAGGATTGATGAACACTGAAGCTTTCTTT
CASSERRTGLMNTEAFF
>TRBV7-3|-|TRBJ2-1|-
TGTGCCAGCAGCTCAAAAGGAGTAAAGGCGGTTGAGCAGTTCTTC
CASSSKGVKAVEQFF
>TRBV2|TRBD1|TRBJ1-1|once
TGTGCCAGCAGCTCTGGACAGGGGATGAACACTGAAGCTTTCTTT
CASSSGQGMNTEAFF
>TRBV18|-|TRBJ1-1|-
TGTGCCAGCTCAGCACAAGCGAACACTGAAGCTTTCTTT
CASSAQANTEAFF
>TRBV4-2|TRBD2|TRBJ2-5|-
TGTGCCAGCAGCCAAGGGACTAGCGGGGTACAAGAGACCCAGTACTTC
CASSQGTSGVQETQYF
>TRBV5-5|TRBD1|TRBJ1-2|-
TGTGCCAGCAGCCCGGGACAGGAGTCGGTCTACACCTTC
CASSPGQESVYTF
>TRBV18|TRBD1|TRBJ2-7|-
TGTGCCAGCTCACCACCGGGACAGGGGCCCTACGAGCAGTACTTC
CASSPPGQGPYEQYF
>TRBV6-5|TRBD2|TRBJ2-5|-
TGTGCCAGCGGATTGACTAGCGGGGGGTGGGCCCAGTACTTC
CASGLTSGGWAQYF
>TRBV19|-|TRBJ1-2|few
TGTGCCAGTAGGCCACGGCAGGAAGGCTACACCTTC
CASRPRQEGYTF
>TRBV19|TRBD1|TRBJ2-4|-
TGTGCCAGTAGTCGATCCGGGACAGGGACGTCCAAAAACATTCAGTACTTC
CASSRSGTGTSKNIQYF
>TRBV7-9|-|TRBJ1-2|-
TGTGCCAGCAGCTTAAGCGACGGCATCTATGGCTACACCTTC
CASSLSDGIYGYTF
>TRBV5-1|-|TRBJ2-1|-
TGCGCCAGCAGCTTGCGGGAGTGGGATGAGCAGTTCTTC
CASSLREWDEQFF
>TRBV19|-|TRBJ1-5|once
TGTGCCAGTAACCAGGGGATCAATCAGCCCCAGCATTTT
CASNQGINQPQHF
>TRBV5-5|TRBD1|TRBJ2-6|-
TGTGCCAGCCGGGACAGCTCTGGGGCCAACGTCCTGACTTTC
CASRDSSGANVLTF
>TRBV6-5|-|TRBJ1-1|few
TGTGCCAGCAGTTACTCTGGGCCGTTTATGAACACTGAAGCTTTCTTT
CASSYSGPFMNTEAFF
>TRBV7-9|TRBD2|TRBJ2-1|-
TGTGCCAGCAGCACAACTAGCGGGGGGACCACGGGGACTAATGAGCAGTTCTTC
CASSTTSGGTTGTNEQFF
>TRBV28|-|TRBJ1-3|-
TGTGCCAGCAGCACCCTGGGCTATGGCTCTGGAAACACCATATATTTT
CASSTLGYGSGNTIYF
>TRBV15|-|TRBJ1-4|-
TGTGCCACCAGCCCAGTCATCGGGTTACTTGCAACTAATGAAAAACTGTTTTTT
CATSPVIGLLATNEKLFF
>TRBV7-9|-|TRBJ2-2|-
TGTGCCAGCACCAACGGGGTCACCGGGGAGCTGTTTTTT
CASTNGVTGELFF